Presented here are 3 T cell receptor beta chains from one specimen sequenced in a study of T-cell memory formation after mild COVID-19. MiXCR was run by TCRdb on the 5' RACE reads, yielding one entry per CDR3 protein. There are under 600,000 distinct CDR3 sequences in the sample; about a fifth occur only once, and approximately 8.4% lies in the top ten. Sequencing was carried out using PBMCs or a T cell subset sorted from them (not recorded which). All receptors derive from an adult woman who had mild COVID-19 (a few samples of this study predate the infection). Cell type and time point are not known.

The rearrangement links TRBV4-1 to TRBJ1-4; D gene uncertain. The CDR3 has 15 residues. Germline V lookup: CDR1 MGHRA, CDR2 YSYEKL. Deletions cut 3 bases from V and 2 bases from J, with 10 bases between. This CDR3 reads CASSQRDSTNEKLFF. The CDR3 DNA sequence: TGCGCCAGCAGCCAGAGGGATTCGACTAATGAAAAACTGTTTTTT.

This clonotype was seen a few times. The chain links TRBV4-2 to TRBJ1-4, with D possibly TRBD1 on 5 matching bases. Trimming removed 0 bases at V and 7 bases at J, with 9 bases between. Germline CDR1 is LGHNA and CDR2 is YNFKEQ. This CDR3 contains 14 residues. The CDR3 loop reads CASSQDAGLEKLFF. The CDR3 DNA follows: TGTGCCAGCAGCCAAGATGCAGGGCTTGAAAAACTGTTTTTT.

V is TRBV2 and J is TRBJ2-3; D possibly corresponds to TRBD2 (5 bases). Looked up from germline, CDR1 is SNHLY and CDR2 is FYNNEI. The CDR3 has 14 amino acids. Trimming removed 1 base from V and 4 bases from J, with 9 bases in between. CDR3 amino acids: CASSEVWEPDTQYF. The CDR3 DNA follows: TGTGCCAGCAGTGAAGTATGGGAGCCAGATACGCAGTATTTT.